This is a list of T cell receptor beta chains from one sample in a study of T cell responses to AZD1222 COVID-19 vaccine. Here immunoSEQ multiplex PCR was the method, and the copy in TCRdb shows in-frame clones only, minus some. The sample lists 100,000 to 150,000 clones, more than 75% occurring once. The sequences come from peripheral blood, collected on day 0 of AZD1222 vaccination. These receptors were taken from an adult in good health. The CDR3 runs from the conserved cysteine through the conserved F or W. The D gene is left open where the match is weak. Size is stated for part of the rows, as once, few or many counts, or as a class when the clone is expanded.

CDR3aa: CASSREGRQESYEQYF
CDR3nt: TGTGCCAGCAGCAGGGAGGGGAGACAGGAGTCCTACGAGCAGTACTTC
len: 16
d_gene: -
j_gene: TRBJ2-7
abundance: -
v_gene: TRBV3-1/TRBV3-2

CDR3aa: CASSPTSKSSYEQYF
CDR3nt: TGTGCCAGCAGTCCTACTAGCAAGAGCTCCTACGAGCAGTACTTC
len: 15
d_gene: -
j_gene: TRBJ2-7
abundance: -
v_gene: TRBV5-4

CDR3aa: CASSPFGTGHEQYF
CDR3nt: TGTGCCAGCTCACCTTTCGGGACAGGGCACGAGCAGTACTTC
len: 14
d_gene: TRBD1
j_gene: TRBJ2-7
abundance: -
v_gene: TRBV18

CDR3aa: CSVEWLGLQTQYF
CDR3nt: TGCAGCGTTGAGTGGCTGGGCCTCCAGACCCAGTACTTC
len: 13
d_gene: -
j_gene: TRBJ2-5
abundance: -
v_gene: TRBV29-1

CDR3aa: CASSRFGQGGQPQHF
CDR3nt: TGTGCCAGCAGCCGATTTGGACAGGGAGGTCAGCCCCAGCATTTT
len: 15
d_gene: TRBD1
j_gene: TRBJ1-5
abundance: -
v_gene: TRBV7-8

CDR3aa: CASSYSQIPYGYTF
CDR3nt: TGTGCCAGCAGTTACTCACAGATCCCCTATGGCTACACCTTC
len: 14
d_gene: -
j_gene: TRBJ1-2
abundance: once
v_gene: TRBV6-5

CDR3aa: CASSRRLAGGPGEQFF
CDR3nt: TGTGCCAGCAGTCGCCGACTAGCGGGGGGGCCAGGGGAGCAGTTCTTC
len: 16
d_gene: TRBD2
j_gene: TRBJ2-1
abundance: -
v_gene: TRBV6-2/TRBV6-3

CDR3aa: CASSLARTGRYGYTF
CDR3nt: TGTGCCAGCAGCTTGGCCCGGACAGGGAGGTATGGCTACACCTTC
len: 15
d_gene: TRBD1
j_gene: TRBJ1-2
abundance: -
v_gene: TRBV5-6

CDR3aa: CASSHSPGTGYSGPPMNTEAFF
CDR3nt: TGCGCCAGCAGCCACTCCCCCGGGACAGGATATTCAGGGCCCCCAATGAACACTGAAGCTTTCTTT
len: 22
d_gene: TRBD1
j_gene: TRBJ1-1
abundance: -
v_gene: TRBV4-3

CDR3aa: CAWSVLLGQGGGYTF
CDR3nt: TGTGCCTGGAGTGTCTTACTGGGGCAGGGAGGTGGCTACACCTTC
len: 15
d_gene: -
j_gene: TRBJ1-2
abundance: -
v_gene: TRBV30

CDR3aa: CASSRPTSGGYEQYF
CDR3nt: TGTGCCAGCAGTCGCCCGACTAGCGGGGGCTACGAGCAGTACTTC
len: 15
d_gene: TRBD2
j_gene: TRBJ2-7
abundance: -
v_gene: TRBV6-5

CDR3aa: CASSPGLALNEQFF
CDR3nt: TGTGCCAGCTCACCGGGACTAGCCCTGAATGAGCAGTTCTTC
len: 14
d_gene: TRBD2
j_gene: TRBJ2-1
abundance: -
v_gene: TRBV18

CDR3aa: CASRLAGNSYEQYF
CDR3nt: TGTGCCAGCCGCCTAGCGGGGAACTCCTACGAGCAGTACTTC
len: 14
d_gene: TRBD2
j_gene: TRBJ2-7
abundance: -
v_gene: TRBV6-2/TRBV6-3

CDR3aa: CASSPLKGQGDDSPLHF
CDR3nt: TGTGCCAGCAGCCCGCTAAAGGGACAGGGGGACGATTCACCCCTCCACTTT
len: 17
d_gene: TRBD1
j_gene: TRBJ1-6
abundance: -
v_gene: TRBV7-9

CDR3aa: CASSQVGIGYTIYF
CDR3nt: TGCGCCAGCAGCCAAGTGGGGATAGGATACACCATATATTTT
len: 14
d_gene: -
j_gene: TRBJ1-3
abundance: -
v_gene: TRBV4-3

CDR3aa: CASSLETGAGETQYF
CDR3nt: TGTGCCAGCAGCTTGGAGACAGGGGCGGGGGAGACCCAGTACTTC
len: 15
d_gene: TRBD1
j_gene: TRBJ2-5
abundance: -
v_gene: TRBV5-4

CDR3aa: CASSVGITNSPLHF
CDR3nt: TGTGCCAGCAGCGTAGGGATCACTAATTCACCCCTCCACTTT
len: 14
d_gene: -
j_gene: TRBJ1-6
abundance: -
v_gene: TRBV9

CDR3aa: CASSWDRLSQETQYF
CDR3nt: TGTGCCAGCAGTTGGGACAGGTTGTCCCAAGAGACCCAGTACTTC
len: 15
d_gene: TRBD1
j_gene: TRBJ2-5
abundance: -
v_gene: TRBV2

CDR3aa: CATRDWRTDTQYF
CDR3nt: TGTGCCACCCGGGACTGGCGCACAGATACGCAGTATTTT
len: 13
d_gene: -
j_gene: TRBJ2-3
abundance: -
v_gene: TRBV28

CDR3aa: CASRTDPGEQYF
CDR3nt: TGTGCCAGCAGGACCGACCCGGGCGAGCAGTACTTC
len: 12
d_gene: -
j_gene: TRBJ2-7
abundance: -
v_gene: TRBV3-1/TRBV3-2

CDR3aa: CASSLRERDGRTDTQYF
CDR3nt: TGTGCCAGCAGCCTCCGGGAGCGGGACGGCCGCACAGATACGCAGTATTTT
len: 17
d_gene: TRBD2
j_gene: TRBJ2-3
abundance: -
v_gene: TRBV9

CDR3aa: CSVAGQVSEAFF
CDR3nt: TGCAGCGTCGCGGGGCAGGTCAGTGAAGCTTTCTTT
len: 12
d_gene: -
j_gene: TRBJ1-1
abundance: -
v_gene: TRBV29-1

CDR3aa: CASSLEQGAAGYTF
CDR3nt: TGTGCCAGCAGTTTAGAACAGGGGGCGGCTGGCTACACCTTC
len: 14
d_gene: TRBD1
j_gene: TRBJ1-2
abundance: -
v_gene: TRBV27

CDR3aa: CASTQGPYTEAFF
CDR3nt: TGTGCCAGCACCCAGGGGCCTTACACTGAAGCTTTCTTT
len: 13
d_gene: -
j_gene: TRBJ1-1
abundance: once
v_gene: TRBV6-5

CDR3aa: CSVSVLTGDGYTF
CDR3nt: TGCAGCGTTTCCGTACTTACAGGGGATGGCTACACCTTC
len: 13
d_gene: TRBD1
j_gene: TRBJ1-2
abundance: -
v_gene: TRBV29-1

CDR3aa: CASSQELGRVEQYF
CDR3nt: TGCGCCAGCAGCCAAGAATTGGGCAGGGTGGAGCAGTACTTC
len: 14
d_gene: -
j_gene: TRBJ2-7
abundance: -
v_gene: TRBV4-1

CDR3aa: CASSPLVESPLHF
CDR3nt: TGTGCCAGCAGCCCCCTGGTCGAATCACCCCTCCACTTT
len: 13
d_gene: -
j_gene: TRBJ1-6
abundance: -
v_gene: TRBV6-1

CDR3aa: CSVAPGAPYEQYF
CDR3nt: TGCAGCGTTGCCCCGGGGGCTCCCTACGAGCAGTACTTC
len: 13
d_gene: -
j_gene: TRBJ2-7
abundance: -
v_gene: TRBV29-1

CDR3aa: CASSQDLGSHQETQYF
CDR3nt: TGCGCCAGCAGCCAAGATCTAGGGTCGCATCAAGAGACCCAGTACTTC
len: 16
d_gene: -
j_gene: TRBJ2-5
abundance: -
v_gene: TRBV4-3

CDR3aa: CASSVLSGGAQETQYF
CDR3nt: TGTGCCAGCAGCGTATTGAGCGGGGGGGCCCAAGAGACCCAGTACTTC
len: 16
d_gene: TRBD2
j_gene: TRBJ2-5
abundance: -
v_gene: TRBV9

CDR3aa: CAISEIGQGGEQFF
CDR3nt: TGTGCCATCAGTGAAATCGGACAGGGGGGTGAGCAGTTCTTC
len: 14
d_gene: TRBD1
j_gene: TRBJ2-1
abundance: -
v_gene: TRBV10-3

CDR3aa: CASSFPGKGGYTF
CDR3nt: TGTGCCAGCAGCTTCCCAGGGAAGGGTGGCTACACCTTC
len: 13
d_gene: -
j_gene: TRBJ1-2
abundance: -
v_gene: TRBV7-9

CDR3aa: CASSFGTKIDTQYF
CDR3nt: TGTGCCAGCAGCTTTGGGACTAAAATAGATACGCAGTATTTT
len: 14
d_gene: TRBD2
j_gene: TRBJ2-3
abundance: -
v_gene: TRBV5-6

CDR3aa: CASSPDRAGNTIYF
CDR3nt: TGCGCCAGCAGCCCCGACAGGGCTGGAAACACCATATATTTT
len: 14
d_gene: TRBD1
j_gene: TRBJ1-3
abundance: -
v_gene: TRBV5-1

CDR3aa: CASSLVPELNQPQHF
CDR3nt: TGTGCCAGCAGCTTAGTTCCTGAGCTCAATCAGCCCCAGCATTTT
len: 15
d_gene: -
j_gene: TRBJ1-5
abundance: -
v_gene: TRBV7-8

CDR3aa: CASSENVTPTGELFF
CDR3nt: TGTGCCAGCAGTGAAAACGTGACACCCACCGGGGAGCTGTTTTTT
len: 15
d_gene: -
j_gene: TRBJ2-2
abundance: -
v_gene: TRBV2

CDR3aa: CASSAFWMYSNQPQHF
CDR3nt: TGTGCCAGCAGTGCGTTTTGGATGTATAGCAATCAGCCCCAGCATTTT
len: 16
d_gene: -
j_gene: TRBJ1-5
abundance: -
v_gene: TRBV28

CDR3aa: CASSASLYGYTF
CDR3nt: TGTGCCAGCAGCGCTTCACTCTATGGCTACACCTTC
len: 12
d_gene: -
j_gene: TRBJ1-2
abundance: few
v_gene: TRBV2

CDR3aa: CATSRDWGNEQFF
CDR3nt: TGTGCCACCAGCAGAGATTGGGGCAATGAGCAGTTCTTC
len: 13
d_gene: -
j_gene: TRBJ2-1
abundance: -
v_gene: TRBV15

CDR3aa: CASSSGPQGVRSPLHF
CDR3nt: TGCGCCAGCAGCTCGGGACCACAGGGTGTTAGGTCACCCCTCCACTTT
len: 16
d_gene: -
j_gene: TRBJ1-6
abundance: -
v_gene: TRBV5-1

CDR3aa: CASSQEAISQPQHF
CDR3nt: TGCGCCAGCAGCCAAGAGGCGATCTCTCAGCCCCAGCATTTT
len: 14
d_gene: -
j_gene: TRBJ1-5
abundance: -
v_gene: TRBV4-3

CDR3aa: CASTPLAGGLYNEQFF
CDR3nt: TGTGCCAGCACCCCCCTAGCGGGGGGGCTGTACAATGAGCAGTTCTTC
len: 16
d_gene: TRBD2
j_gene: TRBJ2-1
abundance: -
v_gene: TRBV6-2/TRBV6-3

CDR3aa: CASSGDRDSYNEQFF
CDR3nt: TGTGCCAGCAGCGGGGACCGCGACTCCTACAATGAGCAGTTCTTC
len: 15
d_gene: -
j_gene: TRBJ2-1
abundance: -
v_gene: TRBV7-8

CDR3aa: CASSYSGVLGNTIYF
CDR3nt: TGTGCCAGCAGTTACTCGGGGGTTTTAGGAAACACCATATATTTT
len: 15
d_gene: -
j_gene: TRBJ1-3
abundance: -
v_gene: TRBV6-6

CDR3aa: CASSLEANGYTF
CDR3nt: TGTGCCAGCAGCTTAGAGGCGAATGGCTACACCTTC
len: 12
d_gene: -
j_gene: TRBJ1-2
abundance: many
v_gene: TRBV11-2

CDR3aa: CASSVGQGRSYNSPLHF
CDR3nt: TGTGCCAGCAGCGTAGGACAGGGGAGATCCTATAATTCACCCCTCCACTTT
len: 17
d_gene: TRBD1
j_gene: TRBJ1-6
abundance: -
v_gene: TRBV9

CDR3aa: CASSLYSLNTEAFF
CDR3nt: TGCGCCAGCAGCTTGTACAGTCTGAACACTGAAGCTTTCTTT
len: 14
d_gene: -
j_gene: TRBJ1-1
abundance: -
v_gene: TRBV5-1

CDR3aa: CASSSEGLAVSSYNEQFF
CDR3nt: TGTGCCAGCAGCTCGGAGGGACTAGCGGTTAGCTCCTACAATGAGCAGTTCTTC
len: 18
d_gene: TRBD2
j_gene: TRBJ2-1
abundance: -
v_gene: TRBV5-6

CDR3aa: CSVAGTEFVYTF
CDR3nt: TGCAGCGTGGCCGGGACGGAATTCGTCTACACCTTC
len: 12
d_gene: -
j_gene: TRBJ1-2
abundance: -
v_gene: TRBV29-1

CDR3aa: CASSRGQGVGLIEKLFF
CDR3nt: TGTGCCAGCAGCCGAGGACAGGGCGTGGGTCTTATTGAAAAACTGTTTTTT
len: 17
d_gene: TRBD1
j_gene: TRBJ1-4
abundance: -
v_gene: TRBV3-1/TRBV3-2

CDR3aa: CASSLLADRVYPDTQYF
CDR3nt: TGTGCCAGCAGTTTACTGGCGGACAGGGTGTACCCAGATACGCAGTATTTT
len: 17
d_gene: TRBD1
j_gene: TRBJ2-3
abundance: -
v_gene: TRBV27

CDR3aa: CASSPWIEGEDGYTF
CDR3nt: TGTGCCAGCTCACCATGGATCGAGGGCGAGGATGGCTACACCTTC
len: 15
d_gene: -
j_gene: TRBJ1-2
abundance: -
v_gene: TRBV18

CDR3aa: CASSPHDSGNYGYTF
CDR3nt: TGTGCCAGCAGTCCCCATGACAGCGGTAACTATGGCTACACCTTC
len: 15
d_gene: -
j_gene: TRBJ1-2
abundance: -
v_gene: TRBV3-1/TRBV3-2

CDR3aa: CSVKGQGSGNTIYF
CDR3nt: TGCAGCGTTAAAGGACAGGGGTCTGGAAACACCATATATTTT
len: 14
d_gene: TRBD1
j_gene: TRBJ1-3
abundance: -
v_gene: TRBV29-1

CDR3aa: CASSQSGALATNGTDTQYF
CDR3nt: TGCGCCAGCAGTCAATCCGGGGCCTTAGCTACCAACGGCACAGATACGCAGTATTTT
len: 19
d_gene: -
j_gene: TRBJ2-3
abundance: -
v_gene: TRBV23-1

CDR3aa: CASSSYRGFYEQYF
CDR3nt: TGTGCCAGCAGTTCGTACAGGGGGTTTTACGAGCAGTACTTC
len: 14
d_gene: TRBD1
j_gene: TRBJ2-7
abundance: once
v_gene: TRBV28

CDR3aa: CASSLNQGTHTGELFF
CDR3nt: TGTGCCAGCAGCTTGAATCAGGGGACGCACACCGGGGAGCTGTTTTTT
len: 16
d_gene: -
j_gene: TRBJ2-2
abundance: -
v_gene: TRBV5-6

CDR3aa: CASSPRGSYNSPLHF
CDR3nt: TGTGCCAGCAGCCCCAGGGGCTCCTATAATTCACCCCTCCACTTT
len: 15
d_gene: -
j_gene: TRBJ1-6
abundance: -
v_gene: TRBV5-6

CDR3aa: CASSQVGESYEQYF
CDR3nt: TGTGCCAGCAGCCAAGTCGGGGAGTCCTACGAGCAGTACTTC
len: 14
d_gene: -
j_gene: TRBJ2-7
abundance: -
v_gene: TRBV3-1/TRBV3-2

CDR3aa: CATSDPGQGNTGELFF
CDR3nt: TGTGCCACCAGTGACCCGGGACAGGGAAACACCGGGGAGCTGTTTTTT
len: 16
d_gene: TRBD1
j_gene: TRBJ2-2
abundance: -
v_gene: TRBV24-1